The rows below give T cell receptor beta chains drawn from one sample of a study of shared clonotypes between healthy human individuals. Assay used: immunoSEQ multiplex PCR; TCRdb lists only in-frame clones, some missing. The sample shows 500,000 or so clones, 95% to 97% of them seen only once. The sequenced sample was naive CD4+ T cells sorted from blood. The receptors were sampled from a young woman in good health. The CDR3 runs from the conserved cysteine through the conserved F or W. A D gene is named only where the DNA matches it firmly. Size is stated for part of the rows, as once, few or many counts, or as a class when the clone is expanded.

v_gene: TRBV6-5; len: 13; d_gene: .; j_gene: TRBJ1-1; abundance: .; CDR3nt: TGTGCCAGCAGCCGGGACGGGAACACTGAAGCTTTCTTT; CDR3aa: CASSRDGNTEAFF
v_gene: TRBV28; len: 15; d_gene: TRBD1; j_gene: TRBJ2-7; abundance: .; CDR3nt: TGTGCCAGCAGCTCCCTCGGGGACAGGTCCTACGAGCAGTACTTC; CDR3aa: CASSSLGDRSYEQYF
v_gene: TRBV5-1; len: 15; d_gene: TRBD2; j_gene: TRBJ2-1; abundance: .; CDR3nt: TGCGCCAGCAGTCTCGGCGGGAGCACCTACAATGAGCAGTTCTTC; CDR3aa: CASSLGGSTYNEQFF
v_gene: TRBV2; len: 14; d_gene: .; j_gene: TRBJ1-2; abundance: .; CDR3nt: TGTGCCAGCAGCGCCGGGACGGAGAGTTATGGCTACACCTTC; CDR3aa: CASSAGTESYGYTF
v_gene: TRBV7-6; len: 13; d_gene: .; j_gene: TRBJ1-4; abundance: .; CDR3nt: TGTGCCAGCAGCTCTCCCGCGAATGAAAAACTGTTTTTT; CDR3aa: CASSSPANEKLFF
v_gene: TRBV6-5; len: 13; d_gene: .; j_gene: TRBJ2-7; abundance: .; CDR3nt: TGTGCCAGCCTGAGGGCAGGGGGGTACGAGCAGTACTTC; CDR3aa: CASLRAGGYEQYF
v_gene: TRBV5-1; len: 14; d_gene: TRBD1; j_gene: TRBJ1-6; abundance: .; CDR3nt: TGCGCCAGCAGCCACCGACAGGGTAATTCACCCCTCCACTTT; CDR3aa: CASSHRQGNSPLHF
v_gene: TRBV5-1; len: 15; d_gene: TRBD1; j_gene: TRBJ2-7; abundance: .; CDR3nt: TGCGCCAGCAGCACGACAGGGCCACTAGACCTCGAGCAGTACTTC; CDR3aa: CASSTTGPLDLEQYF
v_gene: TRBV6-6; len: 15; d_gene: TRBD1; j_gene: TRBJ2-2; abundance: .; CDR3nt: TGTGCCAGCAGTCCCCGGACAGGGCGGACCGGGGAGCTGTTTTTT; CDR3aa: CASSPRTGRTGELFF
v_gene: TRBV28; len: 14; d_gene: .; j_gene: TRBJ1-3; abundance: .; CDR3nt: TGTGCCAGCAGGACGGGTGGTGCTGGAAACACCATATATTTT; CDR3aa: CASRTGGAGNTIYF
v_gene: TRBV6-6; len: 15; d_gene: .; j_gene: TRBJ2-4; abundance: .; CDR3nt: TGTGCCAGCAGTTACTATACAGGTCCCAAAAACATTCAGTACTTC; CDR3aa: CASSYYTGPKNIQYF
v_gene: TRBV21-1; len: 18; d_gene: .; j_gene: TRBJ1-2; abundance: .; CDR3nt: TGTGCCAGCAGTGACGGGACAGGGGGTAGTGAGGCTAACTATGGCTACACCTTC; CDR3aa: CASSDGTGGSEANYGYTF
v_gene: TRBV28; len: 22; d_gene: .; j_gene: TRBJ1-4; abundance: once; CDR3nt: TGTGCCAGCAGTCGGTGGGCCTACGGCGGGAGACGAGACAGCGCAACTAATGAAAAACTGTTTTTT; CDR3aa: CASSRWAYGGRRDSATNEKLFF
v_gene: TRBV28; len: 16; d_gene: .; j_gene: TRBJ2-2; abundance: .; CDR3nt: TGTGCCAGCAGTCATCCGGGACAACTTATATCCGGGGAGCTGTTTTTT; CDR3aa: CASSHPGQLISGELFF
v_gene: TRBV6-4; len: 17; d_gene: TRBD2; j_gene: TRBJ2-1; abundance: .; CDR3nt: TGTGCCAGCAGTGACTCGGGACTAGCGGGAGGGAACAATGAGCAGTTCTTC; CDR3aa: CASSDSGLAGGNNEQFF
v_gene: TRBV5-1; len: 13; d_gene: .; j_gene: TRBJ1-1; abundance: .; CDR3nt: TGCGCCAGCACTGGACAGACGAACACTGAAGCTTTCTTT; CDR3aa: CASTGQTNTEAFF
v_gene: TRBV5-1; len: 16; d_gene: TRBD1; j_gene: TRBJ2-3; abundance: .; CDR3nt: TGCGCCAGCAGCGGGCGACAGGGGATACCCACAGATACGCAGTATTTT; CDR3aa: CASSGRQGIPTDTQYF
v_gene: TRBV11-2; len: 14; d_gene: .; j_gene: TRBJ2-2; abundance: .; CDR3nt: TGTGCCAGCAGCCTGACCGGGAACACCGGGGAGCTGTTTTTT; CDR3aa: CASSLTGNTGELFF
v_gene: TRBV28; len: 15; d_gene: TRBD2; j_gene: TRBJ2-5; abundance: .; CDR3nt: TGTGCCAGCAGTTGGGGACTAGCGGGAGGAGAGACCCAGTACTTC; CDR3aa: CASSWGLAGGETQYF
v_gene: TRBV6-6; len: 13; d_gene: .; j_gene: TRBJ2-7; abundance: .; CDR3nt: TGTGCCAGCAGACACGACCTCTCTGACGAGCAGTACTTC; CDR3aa: CASRHDLSDEQYF
v_gene: TRBV6-1; len: 14; d_gene: .; j_gene: TRBJ1-5; abundance: .; CDR3nt: TGTGCCAGCAGTGTTCCGAGAGCGGATCAGCCCCAGCATTTT; CDR3aa: CASSVPRADQPQHF
v_gene: TRBV19; len: 15; d_gene: TRBD2; j_gene: TRBJ2-7; abundance: .; CDR3nt: TGTGCCAGTAGAAGGACTAGCGGGAGTTACTACGAGCAGTACTTC; CDR3aa: CASRRTSGSYYEQYF
v_gene: TRBV28; len: 15; d_gene: .; j_gene: TRBJ1-4; abundance: .; CDR3nt: TGTGCCAGCAGTGCCCCCAGGACATGGGAAGAAAAACTGTTTTTT; CDR3aa: CASSAPRTWEEKLFF
v_gene: TRBV7-2; len: 16; d_gene: TRBD1; j_gene: TRBJ1-5; abundance: .; CDR3nt: TGTGCCAGCAGCTTAGTAGGGGGGACAGGGGCTCAGCCCCAGCATTTT; CDR3aa: CASSLVGGTGAQPQHF
v_gene: TRBV4-1; len: 15; d_gene: .; j_gene: TRBJ1-1; abundance: .; CDR3nt: TGCGCCAGCAGCCATAGGAGGTCAATGAACACTGAAGCTTTCTTT; CDR3aa: CASSHRRSMNTEAFF
v_gene: TRBV2; len: 12; d_gene: .; j_gene: TRBJ2-4; abundance: few; CDR3nt: TGTGCCAGCAGTGCCGCCGGGGGCATTCAGTACTTC; CDR3aa: CASSAAGGIQYF
v_gene: TRBV18; len: 15; d_gene: .; j_gene: TRBJ2-7; abundance: .; CDR3nt: TGTGCCAGCTCACCTGGCGTTGCAGTAACCTACGAGCAGTACTTC; CDR3aa: CASSPGVAVTYEQYF
v_gene: TRBV19; len: 14; d_gene: TRBD1; j_gene: TRBJ1-5; abundance: .; CDR3nt: TGTGCCAGTCAATGGGACAGGAGCAATCAGCCCCAGCATTTT; CDR3aa: CASQWDRSNQPQHF
v_gene: TRBV19; len: 15; d_gene: .; j_gene: TRBJ2-3; abundance: .; CDR3nt: TGTGCCAGTAGTTACGGATCGGGGGCCAGGGATACGCAGTATTTT; CDR3aa: CASSYGSGARDTQYF
v_gene: TRBV6-5; len: 15; d_gene: TRBD2; j_gene: TRBJ2-7; abundance: .; CDR3nt: TGTGCCAGCAGCCTCGGACTAGCGGGACTCTACGAGCAGTACTTC; CDR3aa: CASSLGLAGLYEQYF
v_gene: TRBV20-1; len: 11; d_gene: .; j_gene: TRBJ2-2; abundance: .; CDR3nt: TGCAGTGCTAGATCAACCGGGGAGCTGTTTTTT; CDR3aa: CSARSTGELFF
v_gene: TRBV11-2; len: 16; d_gene: TRBD2; j_gene: TRBJ2-1; abundance: .; CDR3nt: TGTGCCAGCAGCTTCCGGACTAGCGGGGAATACAATGAGCAGTTCTTC; CDR3aa: CASSFRTSGEYNEQFF
v_gene: TRBV27; len: 14; d_gene: .; j_gene: TRBJ2-1; abundance: .; CDR3nt: TGTGCCAGCAGTCCAGGGGGGATCCCAAATGAGCAGTTCTTC; CDR3aa: CASSPGGIPNEQFF
v_gene: TRBV5-1; len: 15; d_gene: .; j_gene: TRBJ2-3; abundance: .; CDR3nt: TGCGCCAGCAGCCGACTCGCCCCTAGCACAGATACGCAGTATTTT; CDR3aa: CASSRLAPSTDTQYF
v_gene: TRBV5-6; len: 14; d_gene: TRBD1; j_gene: TRBJ1-2; abundance: .; CDR3nt: TGTGCCAGCAGCTTTGAGGGGGCGAACTATGGCTACACCTTC; CDR3aa: CASSFEGANYGYTF
v_gene: TRBV29-1; len: 13; d_gene: .; j_gene: TRBJ2-7; abundance: .; CDR3nt: TGCAGCGTTGGACAGCTGAGGGAGCGAGAGCAGTACTTC; CDR3aa: CSVGQLREREQYF
v_gene: TRBV15; len: 12; d_gene: .; j_gene: TRBJ2-5; abundance: .; CDR3nt: TGTGCCACCAGCAGAGATCGACAGACCCAGTACTTC; CDR3aa: CATSRDRQTQYF
v_gene: TRBV25-1; len: 17; d_gene: .; j_gene: TRBJ2-6; abundance: .; CDR3nt: TGTGCCAGCCCCGCCCTAGACAGGTCCTCTGGGGCCAACGTCCTGACTTTC; CDR3aa: CASPALDRSSGANVLTF
v_gene: TRBV27; len: 16; d_gene: TRBD2; j_gene: TRBJ2-1; abundance: .; CDR3nt: TGTGCCAGCAGTTTACGTCTAGCGGGAGCGGGGAATGAGCAGTTCTTC; CDR3aa: CASSLRLAGAGNEQFF
v_gene: TRBV10-3; len: 14; d_gene: .; j_gene: TRBJ2-7; abundance: .; CDR3nt: TGTGCCATCAGCGAAGGGGGTTTCACCTACGAGCAGTACTTC; CDR3aa: CAISEGGFTYEQYF
v_gene: TRBV6-5; len: 16; d_gene: TRBD2; j_gene: TRBJ2-3; abundance: .; CDR3nt: TGTGCCAGCAGTTACTCGGTAGCGGGAGGTTCAGATACGCAGTATTTT; CDR3aa: CASSYSVAGGSDTQYF
v_gene: TRBV9; len: 11; d_gene: .; j_gene: TRBJ2-2; abundance: .; CDR3nt: TGTGCCAGCACCGACACCGGGGAGCTGTTTTTT; CDR3aa: CASTDTGELFF
v_gene: TRBV21-1; len: 17; d_gene: .; j_gene: TRBJ1-4; abundance: .; CDR3nt: TGTGCCAGCAGCAATACAGGACCAAGTGGGACTAATGAAAAACTGTTTTTT; CDR3aa: CASSNTGPSGTNEKLFF
v_gene: TRBV2; len: 15; d_gene: TRBD2; j_gene: TRBJ2-7; abundance: .; CDR3nt: TGTGCCAGCAGTGACGGGGGGGGAGGGACCTACGAGCAGTACTTC; CDR3aa: CASSDGGGGTYEQYF
v_gene: TRBV5-6; len: 12; d_gene: .; j_gene: TRBJ2-7; abundance: once; CDR3nt: TGTGCCAGCAGCTTTCGATCCTACGAGCAGTACTTC; CDR3aa: CASSFRSYEQYF
v_gene: TRBV28; len: 12; d_gene: .; j_gene: TRBJ2-2; abundance: .; CDR3nt: TGTGCCAGCAGCAGGACAGTCGGGGAGCTGTTTTTT; CDR3aa: CASSRTVGELFF
v_gene: TRBV28; len: 13; d_gene: TRBD1; j_gene: TRBJ2-7; abundance: .; CDR3nt: TGTGCCAGCAGCTTCCGGACAGGTGGCGAGCAGTACTTC; CDR3aa: CASSFRTGGEQYF
v_gene: TRBV7-3; len: 15; d_gene: TRBD2; j_gene: TRBJ2-2; abundance: .; CDR3nt: TGTGCCAGCTCCCCGGGACTAGCGGACACCGGGGAGCTGTTTTTT; CDR3aa: CASSPGLADTGELFF